This entry lists 22 T cell receptor beta chains sequenced from one sample in a study of T cell responses to AZD1222 COVID-19 vaccine. Only in-frame clones appear in the TCRdb table, and some are missing; sequencing was by immunoSEQ multiplex PCR. The sample records roughly 110,000 clones, about 87% being singletons. The sample consisted of peripheral blood, taken on day 0 of AZD1222 vaccination. These receptors came from an adult in good health.

The rearrangement links TRBV3-1 (or the pseudogene TRBV3-2) to TRBJ1-5, with D unresolved. Deletions cut 0 bases from V and 5 bases from J, with 8 bases between. The germline V gene encodes CDR1 LGHDT and CDR2 YNNKEL (reference sequence). The CDR3 extends over 14 amino acids. CDR3 amino acids: CASSQDLADQPQHF. The CDR3 region has the DNA TGTGCCAGCAGCCAAGATCTGGCAGATCAGCCCCAGCATTTT.

The chain couples TRBV7-8 to TRBJ1-6; D gene uncertain. V lost 7 bases to trimming and J lost 8 bases, with 12 bases between them. CDR3 length equals 13 residues. Germline loops: CDR1 SGHVS, CDR2 FQNEAQ. CDR3 bases: TGTGCCAGCACCATTCTTCGGGATTCACCCCTCCACTTT. Translation: CASTILRDSPLHF.

This chain uses TRBV24-1 with TRBJ2-3; weak D call: TRBD2 (6 bases). From germline, CDR1 is KGHDR and CDR2 SFDVKD. CDR3 size: 15 residues. V lost 3 bases and J 1 base, leaving 10 bases between the germline ends. CDR3 in DNA: TGTGCCACCAGTGATCCGGGACTCGGCACAGATACGCAGTATTTT. This codes for CATSDPGLGTDTQYF.

This chain joins TRBV11-2 and TRBJ1-1, with 8 nucleotides matching TRBD1. J was trimmed by 0 bases and V by 5 bases; bases with no gene match: 5. Germline V gene lookup returns CDR1 SGHAT and CDR2 FQNNGV. The CDR3 spans 15 residues. CDR3 sequence: CASSPRDRLNTEAFF. The CDR3, as DNA: TGTGCCAGCAGCCCGCGGGACAGGTTGAACACTGAAGCTTTCTTT. Full variable domain (outside the CDR3, taken from reference TRBV11-2 and TRBJ1-1): EAGVAQSPRYKIIEKRQSVAFWCNPISGHATLYWYQQILGQGPKLLIQFQNNGVVDDSQLPKDRFSAERLKGVDSTLKIQPAKLEDSAVYLCASSPRDRLNTEAFFGQGTRLTVV.

Of note for this clone: This specimen includes other DNA sequences encoding the same CDR3. The chain couples TRBV28 to TRBJ2-7; D unclear. CDR1 and CDR2 from the germline V gene are MDHEN and SYDVKM. The CDR3 covers 14 residues. The ends were cut back, 2 bases at V and 1 base at J, with 9 bases in the middle. CDR3 residues: CASSLPGSSYEQYF. CDR3 DNA sequence: TGTGCCAGCAGTTTACCCGGCTCGTCCTACGAGCAGTACTTC.

The genes are TRBV11-2 and TRBJ1-2, with TRBD1 identical over 7 bases. Per germline, CDR1 SGHAT and CDR2 FQNNGV. The CDR3 loop spans 14 amino acids. J was trimmed by 5 bases and V by 4 bases; bases with no gene match: 7. The CDR3 coding sequence is TGTGCCAGCAGCTCGGCCGGGACAGCTTATGGCTACACCTTC. Its translation is CASSSAGTAYGYTF. Full variable domain (rest looked up from reference TRBV11-2 and TRBJ1-2): EAGVAQSPRYKIIEKRQSVAFWCNPISGHATLYWYQQILGQGPKLLIQFQNNGVVDDSQLPKDRFSAERLKGVDSTLKIQPAKLEDSAVYLCASSSAGTAYGYTFGSGTRLTVV.

This clone was counted only a few times. The J gene is TRBJ1-5, the V gene TRBV28; 7 bases agree with TRBD1. In germline, CDR1 is MDHEN, CDR2 SYDVKM. The CDR3 is 14 amino acids. V dropped 2 bases and J dropped 5; count of bases not matched to a gene: 3. DNA of the CDR3: TGTGCCAGCAGTTTACAGGGGGGGTATCAGCCCCAGCATTTT. Protein: CASSLQGGYQPQHF.

V and J are TRBV3-1 (or the pseudogene TRBV3-2) and TRBJ1-2, with TRBD1 as a possible D gene (5 bases). V dropped 10 bases and J dropped 8 bases, with 23 bases sitting between them. The V gene's germline CDR1 is LGHDT and CDR2 YNNKEL (reference sequence). The CDR3 spans 14 residues. The CDR3 region is CATQQGVDGRGYTF. In DNA form, the CDR3 reads TGTGCCACTCAACAAGGGGTCGACGGGAGAGGCTACACCTTC.

The chain employs TRBV6-2 or TRBV6-3 and TRBJ2-7, with 8 bases identical to TRBD2. Germline CDR1 is MNHEY and CDR2 is SVGEGT. J gave up 2 bases and V 4 bases, and 13 bases lay outside the gene matches. This CDR3 region has 17 residues. CDR3 loop: CASSFRAGGGYTYEQYF. CDR3 coding DNA: TGTGCCAGCAGTTTTCGAGCCGGGGGGGGCTACACCTACGAGCAGTACTTC.

The chain uses TRBV6-1 and TRBJ2-5; 9 nucleotides align to TRBD1. Per the germline V gene, CDR1 is MNHNS and CDR2 is SASEGT. CDR3 size: 13 residues. Losses at the gene ends were 7 bases for V and 2 bases for J; bases not matched to a gene: 2. The CDR3: CASKDRGQETQYF. DNA of the CDR3: TGTGCCAGCAAAGACAGGGGGCAAGAGACCCAGTACTTC.

The V gene is TRBV11-2, the J gene TRBJ2-1; D is possibly TRBD2 (6 bases). V dropped 5 bases and J dropped 9 bases, with 14 bases sitting between them. The CDR3 consists of 13 residues. From germline, CDR1 is SGHAT and CDR2 FQNNGV. The CDR3 region has the DNA TGTGCCAGCAGCCCTATGAGGGGAGGTGAGCAGTTCTTC. Its translation: CASSPMRGGEQFF.

The chain couples TRBV29-1 to TRBJ2-1, with unresolved D. The germline V gene has CDR1 SQVTM and CDR2 ANQGSEA. Trimming shortened V by 6 bases and J by 0 bases, and 12 bases separated the two germline ends. The CDR3 loop spans 14 amino acids. The CDR3 reads CSVVRVSSYNEQFF. CDR3 sequence (DNA): TGCAGCGTCGTCCGGGTAAGCTCCTACAATGAGCAGTTCTTC.

J is TRBJ2-7 and V is TRBV7-2, with a possible D match to TRBD1 (6 bases). The V end lost 5 bases, the J end lost 4 bases, and 15 bases lay between the germline ends. This CDR3 comprises 14 residues. Looked up from germline, CDR1 is SGHTA and CDR2 is FQGNSA. CDR3: CASSPRGGPYEQYF. The CDR3 coding sequence is TGTGCCAGCAGCCCGCGTGGGGGCCCATACGAGCAGTACTTC.

The chain uses TRBV19 and TRBJ1-1, with 9 nucleotides matching TRBD1. The ends lost 3 bases at V and 3 bases at J; junction bases unmatched: 8. Germline-derived CDR1 and CDR2 are LNHDA and SQIVND (reference sequence). The CDR3 runs to 16 residues. CDR3 sequence (DNA): TGTGCCAGTAGTATTGGGACAGGGAAGGGCTACACTGAAGCTTTCTTT. It translates to CASSIGTGKGYTEAFF.

This chain uses TRBV28 with TRBJ2-3; TRBD2 agrees at 15 bases. Per the germline V gene, CDR1 is MDHEN and CDR2 is SYDVKM. J gave up 7 bases and V 7 bases, and 6 bases lay outside the gene matches. The CDR3 is 15 amino acids. CDR3 DNA: TGTGCCAGCACTCCGGGACTAGCGGGAGGAAATACGCAGTATTTT. This gives the protein CASTPGLAGGNTQYF.

This chain joins TRBV11-2 and TRBJ2-7; 9 bases agree with TRBD2. The CDR3 covers 15 residues. Trimming removed 0 bases from V and 6 bases from J; junction bases left unmatched: 6. CDR1 is SGHAT and CDR2 is FQNNGV in the germline V gene. CDR3 region: CASSLDGGRVSEQYF. The CDR3 DNA sequence: TGTGCCAGCAGCTTAGATGGCGGGAGGGTTAGCGAGCAGTACTTC.

The CDR3 region has the DNA TGTGCCAGCAGCCCACGCTCCGGGACAACAGATACGCAGTATTTT. Amino acids: CASSPRSGTTDTQYF. The J gene is TRBJ2-3, the V gene TRBV7-2; D perhaps matches TRBD1 (6 bases). Germline V CDR1 and CDR2: SGHTA, FQGNSA. Trimming shortened V by 5 bases and J by 3 bases, and 15 bases separated the two germline ends. The CDR3 sequence is 15 residues long.

In its sample, this clone was seen a few times. V is TRBV4-2 and J is TRBJ1-4; 12 bases are shared with TRBD1. The ends lost 0 bases at V and 8 bases at J; junction bases unmatched: 4. CDR1 and CDR2 (germline): LGHNA, YNFKEQ. The CDR3 runs 16 residues. CDR3 loop: CASSQEKGTGGEKLFF. Here the CDR3 DNA reads TGTGCCAGCAGCCAAGAAAAAGGGACAGGGGGCGAAAAACTGTTTTTT.

V is TRBV11-2 and J is TRBJ1-2; D unclear. Trimming shortened V by 2 bases and J by 5 bases, and 9 bases separated the two germline ends. The CDR3 loop spans 13 amino acids. Germline V gives CDR1 SGHAT, CDR2 FQNNGV. The CDR3 loop reads CASSLNPVYGYTF. In nucleotides, the CDR3 is TGTGCCAGCAGCTTAAACCCCGTTTATGGCTACACCTTC.

V is TRBV9 and J is TRBJ1-1; D remains ambiguous. The V gene lost 4 bases and the J gene lost 0 bases, with 10 bases spanning the gap. This CDR3 contains 14 residues. The V gene's germline CDR1 is SGDLS and CDR2 YYNGEE. CDR3 region: CASSLGVVNTEAFF. CDR3 coding DNA: TGTGCCAGCAGCCTCGGGGTAGTGAACACTGAAGCTTTCTTT.

The J gene is TRBJ2-1, the V gene TRBV28; 11 bases agree with TRBD2. Per germline, CDR1 MDHEN and CDR2 SYDVKM. V shed 5 bases, J shed 6 bases, and the junction held 6 bases outside the gene matches. This CDR3 is 15 amino acids long. CDR3 nucleotides: TGTGCCAGCAGTCCAAGAACTAGCGGGGGCAATGAGCAGTTCTTC. Its translation is CASSPRTSGGNEQFF.

The J gene is TRBJ1-2, the V gene TRBV30, with D possibly being TRBD1 (6 bases). In germline, CDR1 is GTSNPN, CDR2 SVGIG (reference sequence). Deletions cut 2 bases from V and 6 bases from J, with 19 bases between. This CDR3 is 15 amino acids long. CDR3 region: CAWSFWAGERDGYTF. CDR3 bases: TGTGCCTGGAGTTTCTGGGCAGGGGAAAGAGATGGCTACACCTTC.